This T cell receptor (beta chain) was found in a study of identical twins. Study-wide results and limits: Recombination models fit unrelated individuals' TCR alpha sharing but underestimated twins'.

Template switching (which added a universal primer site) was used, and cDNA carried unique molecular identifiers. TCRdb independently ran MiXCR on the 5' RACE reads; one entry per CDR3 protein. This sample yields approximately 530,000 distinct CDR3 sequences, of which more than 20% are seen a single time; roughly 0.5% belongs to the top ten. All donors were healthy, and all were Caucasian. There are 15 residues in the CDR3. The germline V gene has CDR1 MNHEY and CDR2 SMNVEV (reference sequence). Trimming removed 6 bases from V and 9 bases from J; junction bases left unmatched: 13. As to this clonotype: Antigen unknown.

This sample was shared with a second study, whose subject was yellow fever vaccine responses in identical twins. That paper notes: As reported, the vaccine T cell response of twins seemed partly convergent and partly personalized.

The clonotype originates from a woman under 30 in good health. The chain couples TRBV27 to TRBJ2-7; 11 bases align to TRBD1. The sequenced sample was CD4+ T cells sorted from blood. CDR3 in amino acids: CASRGTGGTVRAQYF. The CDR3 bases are TGTGCCAGCAGGGGGACAGGGGGTACAGTACGAGCGCAGTACTTC.